The subject of this entry is one TCR beta chain. The data originate from a study of blood T cell repertoires in COVID-19. Study background: Sites in the United States, Italy and Spain provided acute and convalescent COVID-19 samples. PBMCs, B-cell-depleted T cells, or T cells provided the cDNA or gDNA that made up the material.

Authors' methods: The assay estimated nucleated cells by amplifying reference gene primers. Data came from immunoSEQ multiplex PCR; TCRdb stores just in-frame clones and leaves some out. Clone size and the V and J calls come from that table; the DNA yielded D and trimming. This table holds roughly 100,000 clones, approximately 88% found once. The germline V gene has CDR1 LNHDA and CDR2 SQIVND (reference sequence). Losses at the gene ends were 3 bases for V and 7 bases for J; bases not matched to a gene: 9. CDR3 size: 16 residues. Sequenced: peripheral blood. This receptor was obtained from a human donor in a cohort sampled during active COVID-19. This sequence joins TRBV19 and TRBJ1-4; 9 nucleotides match TRBD1. As DNA, the CDR3 is TGTGCCAGTAGTATCCACAGGGGGCCTCAGATTGAAAAACTGTTTTTT. This gives the protein CASSIHRGPQIEKLFF.